The T cell receptor (beta chain) under discussion was sequenced for a study of OX40 agonist ivuxolimab in advanced cancers. Assay used: immunoSEQ multiplex PCR; TCRdb lists only in-frame clones, some missing. The sample lists some 70,000 clones; roughly 90% were seen once. This CDR3 contains 18 residues. The germline V gene encodes CDR1 SGHAT and CDR2 FQNNGV. With V trimmed by 2 bases and J by 2 bases, 13 bases remained unmatched. The chain couples TRBV11-2 to TRBJ2-7; 9 positions match TRBD1. Sequencing used CD4+ or CD8+ T cells sorted from blood, obtained in a trial of the OX40 agonist ivuxolimab. This clonotype originated in an adult with an advanced solid tumor such as melanoma, head and neck, liver or kidney cancer. In nucleotides, the CDR3 is TGTGCCAGCAGCTTATCGATAGGAGGGACAGGGAGACCCTACGAGCAGTACTTC. It translates to CASSLSIGGTGRPYEQYF.